This record concerns one T cell receptor (beta chain) sequence. Its cognate antigen is unknown. The CDR3 length is 15 residues. Deletions cut 3 bases from V and 0 bases from J, with 10 bases between. Germline CDR1 reads KGHSH; CDR2 reads LQKENI. These data originate in a study of T cell responses to AZD1222 COVID-19 vaccine. Study outcomes and limitations: Sampling captured repertoires only after the peak T cell response.

Using immunoSEQ multiplex PCR, the repertoire was profiled, and TCRdb retains in-frame clones only, with some absent. The sample has more than 60,000 clones, 87% seen once. The TCR sequence derives from an adult who received the AZD1222 COVID-19 vaccine. The rearrangement links TRBV18 to TRBJ2-3; tentative D call: TRBD2 (5 bases). Sample: peripheral blood, taken 28 days after the second AZD1222 dose. The CDR3 sequence is CASSPVRTSTDTQYF. CDR3 DNA: TGTGCCAGCTCACCGGTACGGACTAGCACAGATACGCAGTATTTT. The full variable domain, in which reference TRBV18 and TRBJ2-3 provide the parts outside the CDR3, is NAGVMQNPRHLVRRRGQEARLRCSPMKGHSHVYWYRQLPEEGLKFMVYLQKENIIDESGMPKERFSAEFPKEGPSILRIQQVVRGDSAAYFCASSPVRTSTDTQYFGPGTRLTVL.